One and the same sample provided the 28 T cell receptor beta chains below, sequenced in a study of blood T cell repertoires in COVID-19. Generated by immunoSEQ multiplex PCR, the TCRdb table keeps only in-frame clones and is missing some. The repertoire holds about 170,000 clones, with 89% as singletons. Sequences were obtained from PBMCs or T cells enriched from blood (not recorded which). The receptors stem from a young woman who had recovered from COVID-19.

The chain couples TRBV20-1 to TRBJ1-5, with D perhaps matching TRBD1 (6 bases). This CDR3 is built from 13 residues. Germline V gives CDR1 DFQATT, CDR2 SNEGSKA (reference sequence). Trimming took off 3 bases at V and 4 bases at J, with 10 bases between the two ends. CDR3 sequence: CSASGQPNQPQHF. The DNA of the CDR3 is TGCAGTGCTAGTGGACAGCCTAATCAGCCCCAGCATTTT.

The chain uses TRBV3-1 (or the pseudogene TRBV3-2) and TRBJ1-6; TRBD1 is a possible D gene (6 bases). The CDR3 covers 16 residues. The germline gives CDR1 LGHDT, CDR2 YNNKEL (reference sequence). V was pared by 2 bases and J by 7 bases, with 15 bases between. The CDR3 nucleotides are TGTGCCAGCAGCCAATGGGGGTCGGACAGCAATTCACCCCTCCACTTT. Amino acid sequence: CASSQWGSDSNSPLHF.

V gene TRBV7-9 combines with J gene TRBJ2-3; 14 bases agree with TRBD2. The CDR3 is made up of 19 amino acids. The trim removed 2 bases at V and 6 bases at J, leaving 13 bases unmatched. Germline V gene data show CDR1 as SEHNR and CDR2 as FQNEAQ (reference sequence). CDR3 sequence (DNA): TGTGCCAGCAGCTTACCGCCAACCGGGACTAGCGGGAGAATGGATACGCAGTATTTT. As protein: CASSLPPTGTSGRMDTQYF.

The genes are TRBV28 and TRBJ2-3; D is possibly TRBD1 (6 bases). Trimming shortened V by 2 bases and J by 5 bases, and 14 bases separated the two germline ends. CDR1 is MDHEN, CDR2 SYDVKM, per germline. The CDR3 spans 15 residues. The CDR3 loop is CASSLTNRAVDTQYF. CDR3 coding DNA: TGTGCCAGCAGTTTAACAAACAGGGCGGTAGATACGCAGTATTTT.

This sequence joins TRBV9 and TRBJ1-5; perhaps TRBD1 as D (6 bases). V was pared by 2 bases and J by 4 bases, with 13 bases between. The CDR3 covers 15 residues. Germline V CDR1 and CDR2: SGDLS, YYNGEE. DNA of the CDR3: TGTGCCAGCAGCGTGGGTGGGGGCCCGAATCAGCCCCAGCATTTT. Its protein is CASSVGGGPNQPQHF.

The gene calls are TRBV5-4 and TRBJ2-2, with 7 bases matching TRBD2. This CDR3 region has 16 residues. The V gene's germline CDR1 is SGHNT and CDR2 YYREEE (reference sequence). The J segment lost 3 bases and the V segment lost 4 bases, leaving 9 bases of the junction unmatched. The CDR3 is CASSQRLAGDTGELFF. The CDR3 DNA reads as TGTGCCAGCAGCCAGAGACTAGCTGGCGACACCGGGGAGCTGTTTTTT. Full variable domain (remainder filled in from reference TRBV5-4 and TRBJ2-2): ETGVTQSPTHLIKTRGQQVTLRCSSQSGHNTVSWYQQALGQGPQFIFQYYREEENGRGNFPPRFSGLQFPNYSSELNVNALELDDSALYLCASSQRLAGDTGELFFGEGSRLTVL.

The rearrangement links TRBV28 to TRBJ1-2; maybe TRBD1 (6 bases). This CDR3 is 15 amino acids long. Trimming left V 3 bases short and J 4 bases short, with 15 bases between. Germline CDR1 and CDR2: MDHEN and SYDVKM. As DNA, the CDR3 is TGTGCCAGCAGTTTCCCGCCGGACAGAGTCTATGGCTACACCTTC. It is translated as CASSFPPDRVYGYTF.

This chain connects TRBV3-1 (or the pseudogene TRBV3-2) to TRBJ2-3; 9 nucleotides line up with TRBD2. V shed 1 base and J 4 bases; nucleotides not matched to a gene: 6. The length of the CDR3 is 16 residues. Per the germline V gene, CDR1 is LGHDT and CDR2 is YNNKEL (reference sequence). The CDR3 sequence: CASSQVRVAGADTQYF. CDR3 coding DNA: TGTGCCAGCAGCCAAGTGAGGGTAGCGGGAGCAGATACGCAGTATTTT.

V gene TRBV19 combines with J gene TRBJ1-6; 8 bases line up with TRBD1. The CDR3 sequence is 20 residues long. Per the germline V gene, CDR1 is LNHDA and CDR2 is SQIVND (reference sequence). The J segment lost 7 bases and the V segment lost 3 bases, leaving 20 bases of the junction unmatched. The CDR3 protein is CASSMPPQSRQGTTNSPLHF. CDR3 coding DNA: TGTGCCAGTAGTATGCCCCCTCAATCCCGACAGGGGACTACCAATTCACCCCTCCACTTT. The whole variable domain, remainder taken from reference TRBV19 and TRBJ1-6, is DGGITQSPKYLFRKEGQNVTLSCEQNLNHDAMYWYRQDPGQGLRLIYYSQIVNDFQKGDIAEGYSVSREKKESFPLTVTSAQKNPTAFYLCASSMPPQSRQGTTNSPLHFGNGTRLTVT.

V usage is TRBV5-1 and J usage is TRBJ1-1; D is perhaps TRBD1 (5 bases). CDR3 size: 14 residues. Trimming removed 5 bases at V and 3 bases at J, with 14 bases between. Germline lookup yields CDR1 SGHRS and CDR2 YFSETQ. The CDR3 sequence: CASSGRPGDTEAFF. The CDR3 DNA reads TGCGCCAGCAGTGGGAGGCCGGGGGACACTGAAGCTTTCTTT.

This chain uses TRBV3-1 (or the pseudogene TRBV3-2) with TRBJ2-1; 7 bases are a match to TRBD2. V trimming: 0 bases; J trimming: 4 bases; junction bases outside the gene matches: 6. Germline lookup yields CDR1 LGHDT and CDR2 YNNKEL (reference sequence). This CDR3 is 16 amino acids long. The CDR3 spells CASSQDGAGIYNEQFF. Here the CDR3 DNA reads TGTGCCAGCAGCCAAGATGGAGCGGGGATTTACAATGAGCAGTTCTTC.

The V call is TRBV18, the J call TRBJ2-3; D call uncertain. Between the trimmed V and J ends, which lost 4 bases and 2 bases, there was a span of 7 bases. There are 13 residues in the CDR3. Germline CDR1 KGHSH, CDR2 LQKENI. CDR3 sequence reads: CASSRPNTDTQYF. CDR3 DNA: TGTGCCAGCTCACGACCTAACACAGATACGCAGTATTTT.

The chain employs TRBV18 and TRBJ2-7; 9 bases agree with TRBD2. The CDR3 extends over 14 amino acids. With V trimmed by 3 bases and J by 5 bases, 5 bases remained unmatched. Germline V gene sequence: CDR1 KGHSH, CDR2 LQKENI. In nucleotides, the CDR3 is TGTGCCAGCTCACCTAGCGGGGGATGGAACGAGCAGTACTTC. It encodes CASSPSGGWNEQYF.

The rearrangement uses TRBV27 and TRBJ1-1, with TRBD1 matching 7 bases. Germline assignment: CDR1 MNHEY and CDR2 SMNVEV (reference sequence). The CDR3 covers 13 residues. Germline trimming cut 8 bases from V and 10 bases from J; bases unmatched to any gene: 13. The CDR3 loop reads CASAKQGPFGAFF. The CDR3 DNA reads as TGTGCCAGCGCTAAACAGGGGCCGTTTGGAGCTTTCTTT.

V usage is TRBV24-1 and J usage is TRBJ2-2; TRBD2 agrees at 12 bases. The CDR3 runs to 13 residues. Germline V lookup: CDR1 KGHDR, CDR2 SFDVKD. V was pared by 9 bases and J by 6 bases, with 1 base of the junction left unmatched. This chain's CDR3 is CATGLAGSGELFF. CDR3 DNA sequence: TGTGCCACCGGACTAGCGGGATCCGGGGAGCTGTTTTTT.

The chain links TRBV28 to TRBJ2-5; D is ambiguous. The germline V gene encodes CDR1 MDHEN and CDR2 SYDVKM. The CDR3 length is 13 residues. Trimming cost V 2 bases and J 3 bases, with 7 bases left between them. CDR3 in amino acids: CASSLNPKETQYF. CDR3 coding DNA: TGTGCCAGCAGTTTAAATCCTAAAGAGACCCAGTACTTC.

The table lists this clone with a count of one. The chain combines TRBV4-3 with TRBJ2-1; 14 positions agree with TRBD2. V lost 1 base to trimming and J lost 7 bases; unmatched junction nucleotides: 3. This CDR3 is built from 16 residues. The germline V gene encodes CDR1 LGHNA and CDR2 YSLEER. This CDR3 is CASSQARTSGGNEQFF. Written as DNA, the CDR3 is TGCGCCAGCAGCCAAGCTCGGACTAGCGGGGGGAATGAGCAGTTCTTC.

This clone appeared once. The chain combines TRBV11-2 with TRBJ1-2, with D tentatively TRBD1 (5 bases). In germline, CDR1 is SGHAT, CDR2 FQNNGV. The ends were cut back, 3 bases at V and 0 bases at J, with 17 bases in the middle. The CDR3 runs to 17 residues. CDR3 coding DNA: TGTGCCAGCAGCTTGAGGGGCTCCGGGGGTACTAACTATGGCTACACCTTC. The encoded protein is CASSLRGSGGTNYGYTF.

Here the CDR3 reads CATSVSPNYGYTF. The CDR3 nucleotides are TGTGCCACCAGTGTTAGCCCTAACTATGGCTACACCTTC. V and J are TRBV24-1 and TRBJ1-2; no clear D. Germline CDR1 and CDR2: KGHDR and SFDVKD. This CDR3 has 13 amino acids. The V end lost 5 bases, the J end lost 0 bases, and 6 bases lay between the germline ends.

This sequence joins TRBV29-1 and TRBJ1-4; D might be TRBD1 (6 bases). In germline, CDR1 is SQVTM, CDR2 ANQGSEA. The length of the CDR3 is 16 residues. Trimming pared 5 bases from V and 3 bases from J, leaving 19 bases between. CDR3 sequence (DNA): TGCAGCGTTTACGCCAGAGCTGGGGGCCCTAATGAAAAACTGTTTTTT. Translation: CSVYARAGGPNEKLFF.

V is TRBV5-1 and J is TRBJ1-1; weak D call: TRBD1 (5 bases). CDR1 and CDR2 (germline): SGHRS, YFSETQ. V lost 4 bases and J lost 0, with 7 bases in between. The CDR3 loop spans 13 amino acids. Written as DNA, the CDR3 is TGCGCCAGCAGCAAGACAGTGAACACTGAAGCTTTCTTT. This translates into CASSKTVNTEAFF.

CDR3 region: CASSLWGGENIQYF. For the CDR3, the DNA is TGTGCCAGCAGCTTATGGGGGGGGGAAAACATTCAGTACTTC. This chain links TRBV5-8 with TRBJ2-4; 7 bases are shared with TRBD2. There are 14 residues in the CDR3. The V gene end was trimmed by 2 bases and the J gene end by 5 bases; junction bases not matched to a gene: 4. Germline assignment: CDR1 SGHTS and CDR2 YDEGEE.

This clone was observed once. CDR3 residues: CASSDGTGGDGSGELFF. CDR3 DNA sequence: TGTGCCAGCAGTGACGGGACAGGGGGCGACGGATCCGGGGAGCTGTTTTTT. The rearrangement joins TRBV6-4 to TRBJ2-2; 12 bases match TRBD1. J lost 6 bases, V lost 2 bases, and 7 bases had no gene match. The germline CDR1 and CDR2 sequences are MRHNA and SNTAGT. The CDR3 has 17 amino acids.

On this clone itself: Other DNA variants within this sample encode the same CDR3. This sequence joins TRBV10-3 and TRBJ2-7; 7 bases align to TRBD2. Trimming removed 9 bases from V and 3 bases from J; junction bases left unmatched: 2. CDR3 length equals 11 residues. CDR1 is ENHRY and CDR2 is SYGVKD in the germline V gene. The CDR3 protein is CAISGGYEQYF. The CDR3 nucleotides read TGTGCCATTTCGGGGGGCTACGAGCAGTACTTC.

V and J are TRBV9 and TRBJ1-2; a weak D match, TRBD1 (6 bases). The CDR3 sequence is 17 residues long. Trimming removed 4 bases from V and 0 bases from J, with 19 bases in between. Per germline, CDR1 SGDLS and CDR2 YYNGEE. This CDR3 is CASSLAGTPSTNYGYTF. As DNA, the CDR3 is TGTGCCAGCAGCTTGGCCGGGACACCTTCGACTAACTATGGCTACACCTTC.

The CDR3 nucleotides are TGTGCCAGCAGTTTCCGCAGGTACGAGCAGTACTTC. This codes for CASSFRRYEQYF. The rearrangement joins TRBV28 to TRBJ2-7; the D is unclear. Germline V gene sequence: CDR1 MDHEN, CDR2 SYDVKM. This CDR3 comprises 12 residues. Deletions cut 3 bases from V and 4 bases from J, with 7 bases between.

Here the CDR3 DNA reads TGTGCCAGCAGCTTAGGGACAGGTTACGAGCAGTACTTC. Its protein product is CASSLGTGYEQYF. The J gene is TRBJ2-7, the V gene TRBV13; tentative D call: TRBD1 (6 bases). The CDR3 contains 13 residues. Germline CDR1 and CDR2: PRHDT and FYEKMQ (reference sequence). V was pared by 0 bases and J by 4 bases, with 7 bases between.

The rearrangement joins TRBV28 to TRBJ2-5; a weak D match, TRBD1 (5 bases). The CDR3 length is 14 residues. Trimming cost V 3 bases and J 0 bases, with 8 bases left between them. Germline V lookup: CDR1 MDHEN, CDR2 SYDVKM. The CDR3 DNA is TGTGCCAGCAGTTTTAGGACAAACCAAGAGACCCAGTACTTC. This codes for CASSFRTNQETQYF.